A single sample is the source of the 2 T cell receptor beta chains below, sequenced in a study of CD8+ T cells in alopecia areata. Following RNA extraction, reverse transcription yielded cDNA that acted as the sequencing template. Generated by immunoSEQ multiplex PCR, the TCRdb table keeps only in-frame clones and is missing some. The table has about 97,000 clones, about 40% seen once. What was sequenced was CD4+ T cells sorted from blood. These receptors all stem from a human donor with alopecia areata.

The rearrangement joins TRBV5-4 to TRBJ2-5, with 9 positions matching TRBD2. This CDR3 region has 15 residues. The V segment lost 0 bases and the J segment 5 bases; nucleotides outside the gene matches: 5. In germline, CDR1 is SGHNT, CDR2 YYREEE (reference sequence). This CDR3 is CASSLEPSGAETQYF. The CDR3 region has the DNA TGTGCCAGCAGCTTGGAACCTAGCGGGGCCGAGACCCAGTACTTC.

The chain couples TRBV7-2 to TRBJ1-2; possible D gene TRBD1, 6 bases. With 4 bases removed from V and 8 bases from J, the gap between germline ends came to 23 bases. The CDR3 covers 16 residues. Germline CDR1 reads SGHTA; CDR2 reads FQGNSA. The CDR3 DNA sequence: TGTGCCAGCAGCTCTTTCGTTCCCACAGGGAAAGGAGGCTACACCTTC. The encoded protein is CASSSFVPTGKGGYTF.